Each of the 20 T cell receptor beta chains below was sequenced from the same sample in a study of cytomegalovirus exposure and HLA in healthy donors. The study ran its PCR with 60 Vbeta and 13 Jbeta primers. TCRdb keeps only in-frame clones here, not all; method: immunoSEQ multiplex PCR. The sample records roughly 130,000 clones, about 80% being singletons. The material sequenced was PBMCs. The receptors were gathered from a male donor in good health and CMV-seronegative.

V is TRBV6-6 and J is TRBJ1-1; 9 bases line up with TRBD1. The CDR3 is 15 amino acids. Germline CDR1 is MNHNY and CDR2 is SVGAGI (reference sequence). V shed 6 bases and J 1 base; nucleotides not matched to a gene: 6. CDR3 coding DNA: TGTGCCAGCAGCCTCACAGGGGGCGAGAACACTGAAGCTTTCTTT. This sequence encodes CASSLTGGENTEAFF.

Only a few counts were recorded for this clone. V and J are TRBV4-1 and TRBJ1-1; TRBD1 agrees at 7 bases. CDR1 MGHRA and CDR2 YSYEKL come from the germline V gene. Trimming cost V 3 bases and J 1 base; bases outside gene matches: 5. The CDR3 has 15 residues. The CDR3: CASSHGRTGNTEAFF. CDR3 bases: TGCGCCAGCAGCCACGGAAGGACAGGGAACACTGAAGCTTTCTTT.

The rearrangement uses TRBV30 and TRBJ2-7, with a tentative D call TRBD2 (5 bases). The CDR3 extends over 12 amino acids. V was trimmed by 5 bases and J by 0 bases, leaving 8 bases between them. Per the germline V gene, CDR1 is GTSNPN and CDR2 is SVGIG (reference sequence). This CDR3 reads CAWQDFSYEQYF. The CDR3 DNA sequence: TGTGCCTGGCAGGACTTCTCCTACGAGCAGTACTTC.

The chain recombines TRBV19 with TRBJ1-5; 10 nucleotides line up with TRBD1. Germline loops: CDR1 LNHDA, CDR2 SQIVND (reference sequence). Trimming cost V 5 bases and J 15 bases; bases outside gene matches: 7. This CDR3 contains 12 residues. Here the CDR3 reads CASSVGTGEPHF. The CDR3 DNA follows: TGTGCCAGTAGTGTTGGGACAGGGGAACCGCATTTT.

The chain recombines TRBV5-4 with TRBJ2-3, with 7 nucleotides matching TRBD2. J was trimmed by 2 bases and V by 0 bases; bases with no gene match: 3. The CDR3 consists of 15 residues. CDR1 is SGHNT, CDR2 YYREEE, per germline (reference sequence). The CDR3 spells CASSLGTSPTDTQYF. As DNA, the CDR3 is TGTGCCAGCAGCTTGGGGACTAGTCCCACAGATACGCAGTATTTT.

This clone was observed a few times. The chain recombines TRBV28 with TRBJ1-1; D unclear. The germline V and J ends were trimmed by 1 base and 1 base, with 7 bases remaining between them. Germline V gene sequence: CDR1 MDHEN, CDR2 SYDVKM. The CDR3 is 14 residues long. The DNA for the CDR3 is TGTGCCAGCAGTTTATTGGGCCGGAACACTGAAGCTTTCTTT. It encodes CASSLLGRNTEAFF.

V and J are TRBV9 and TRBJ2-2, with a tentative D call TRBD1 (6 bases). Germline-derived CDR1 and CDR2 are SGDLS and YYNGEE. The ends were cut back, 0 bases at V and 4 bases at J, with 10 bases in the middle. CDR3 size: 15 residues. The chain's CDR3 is CASSVATRGTGELFF. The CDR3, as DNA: TGTGCCAGCAGCGTAGCTACCAGGGGCACCGGGGAGCTGTTTTTT.

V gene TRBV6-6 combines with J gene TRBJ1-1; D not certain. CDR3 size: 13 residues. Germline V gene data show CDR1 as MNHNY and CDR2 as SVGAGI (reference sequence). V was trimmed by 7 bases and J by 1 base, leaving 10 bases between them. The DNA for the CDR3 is TGTGCCAGCACCCCACGGGGGAACACTGAAGCTTTCTTT. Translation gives CASTPRGNTEAFF.

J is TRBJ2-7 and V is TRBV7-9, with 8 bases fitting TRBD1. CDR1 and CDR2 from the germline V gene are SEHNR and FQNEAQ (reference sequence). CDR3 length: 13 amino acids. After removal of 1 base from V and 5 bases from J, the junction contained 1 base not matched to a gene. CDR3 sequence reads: CASSLGGQDEQYF. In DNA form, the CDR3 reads TGTGCCAGCAGCTTAGGGGGACAGGACGAGCAGTACTTC.

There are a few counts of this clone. This CDR3 is CASDSLENNYGYTF. The DNA for the CDR3 is TGTGCCAGTGACAGTCTCGAAAATAACTATGGCTACACCTTC. This chain uses TRBV19 with TRBJ1-2; TRBD1 is a possible D gene (5 bases). This CDR3 spans 14 amino acids. Germline V gene lookup returns CDR1 LNHDA and CDR2 SQIVND (reference sequence). Trimming left V 8 bases short and J 1 base short, with 14 bases between.

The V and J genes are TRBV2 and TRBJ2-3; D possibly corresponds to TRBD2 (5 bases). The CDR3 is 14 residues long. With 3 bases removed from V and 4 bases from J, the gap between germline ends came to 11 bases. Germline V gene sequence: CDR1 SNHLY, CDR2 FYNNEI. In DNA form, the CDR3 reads TGTGCCAGCAGTGACCCGAGTAGCGCAGATACGCAGTATTTT. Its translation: CASSDPSSADTQYF.

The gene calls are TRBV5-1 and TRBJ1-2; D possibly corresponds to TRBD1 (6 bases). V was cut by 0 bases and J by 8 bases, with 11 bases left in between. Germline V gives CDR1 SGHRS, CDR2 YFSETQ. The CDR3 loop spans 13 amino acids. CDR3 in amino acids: CASSLVGGLGYTF. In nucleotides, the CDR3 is TGCGCCAGCAGCTTGGTCGGGGGGCTAGGCTACACCTTC.

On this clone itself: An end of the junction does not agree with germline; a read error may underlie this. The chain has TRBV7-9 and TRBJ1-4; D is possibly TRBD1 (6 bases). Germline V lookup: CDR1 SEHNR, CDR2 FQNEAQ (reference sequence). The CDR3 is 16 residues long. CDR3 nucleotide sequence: TGTTCCAGCAGCACCGGAACCAGGGGCTTGTCGGAAAAACTGTTTTTT. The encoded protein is CSSSTGTRGLSEKLFF.

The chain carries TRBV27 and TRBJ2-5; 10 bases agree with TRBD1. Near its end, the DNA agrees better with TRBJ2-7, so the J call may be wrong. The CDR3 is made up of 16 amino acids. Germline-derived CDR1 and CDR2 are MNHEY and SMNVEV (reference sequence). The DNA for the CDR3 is TGTGCCAGCAGTCCCAGATACCGGGACAGGGGTTACGAGCAGTACTTC. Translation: CASSPRYRDRGYEQYF.

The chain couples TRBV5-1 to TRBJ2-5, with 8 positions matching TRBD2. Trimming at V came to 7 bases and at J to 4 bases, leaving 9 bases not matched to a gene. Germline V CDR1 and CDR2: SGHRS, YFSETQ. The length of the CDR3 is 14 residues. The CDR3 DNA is TGCGCCAGCGCCGATAGCGGGGCAAGAGAGACCCAGTACTTC. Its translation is CASADSGARETQYF.

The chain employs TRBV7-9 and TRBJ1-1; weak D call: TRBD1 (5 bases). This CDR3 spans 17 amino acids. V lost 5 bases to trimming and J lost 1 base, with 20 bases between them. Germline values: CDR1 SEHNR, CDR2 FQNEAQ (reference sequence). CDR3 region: CASSPLSSWGGNTEAFF. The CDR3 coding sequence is TGTGCCAGCAGCCCCCTTAGTTCATGGGGGGGGAACACTGAAGCTTTCTTT.

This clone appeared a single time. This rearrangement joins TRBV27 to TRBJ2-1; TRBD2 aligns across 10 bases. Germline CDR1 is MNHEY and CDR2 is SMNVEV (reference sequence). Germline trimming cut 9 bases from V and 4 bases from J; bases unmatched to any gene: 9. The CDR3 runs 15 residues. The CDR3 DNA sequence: TGTGCCAGTTCCACCGGGACTAGCGCGTACAATGAGCAGTTCTTC. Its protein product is CASSTGTSAYNEQFF.

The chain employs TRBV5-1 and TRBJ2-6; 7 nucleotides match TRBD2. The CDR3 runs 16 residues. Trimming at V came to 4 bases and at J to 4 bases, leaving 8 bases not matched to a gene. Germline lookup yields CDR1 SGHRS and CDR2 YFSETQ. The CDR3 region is CASSRIGGVGANVLTF. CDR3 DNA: TGCGCCAGCAGCCGGATTGGGGGGGTAGGGGCCAACGTCCTGACTTTC.

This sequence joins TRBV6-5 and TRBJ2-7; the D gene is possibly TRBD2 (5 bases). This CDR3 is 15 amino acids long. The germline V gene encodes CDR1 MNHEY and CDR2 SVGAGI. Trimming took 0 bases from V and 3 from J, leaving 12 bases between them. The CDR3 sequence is CASSYSRATHYEQYF. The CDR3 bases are TGTGCCAGCAGTTACTCGCGGGCGACCCACTACGAGCAGTACTTC.

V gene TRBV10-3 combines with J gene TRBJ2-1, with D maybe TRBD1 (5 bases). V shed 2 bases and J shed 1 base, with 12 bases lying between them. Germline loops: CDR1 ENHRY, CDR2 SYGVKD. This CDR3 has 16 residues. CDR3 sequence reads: CAISEVQGLSYNEQFF. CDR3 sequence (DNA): TGTGCCATCAGTGAGGTTCAGGGCTTATCCTACAATGAGCAGTTCTTC.